Listed below are T cell receptor beta chains from one sample, sequenced in a study of T cells in Graves' hyperthyroidism and ophthalmopathy. One entry per CDR3 protein, called by TCRdb with MiXCR from the multiplex PCR reads. The sample has almost 600,000 distinct CDR3 sequences, 35% to 55% seen once. The sequencing sample was made of peripheral blood or thyroid tissue (not recorded which). These receptors all stem from a woman aged 18-29 years with Graves' hyperthyroidism. The CDR3 runs from the conserved cysteine through the conserved F or W. D genes are given only for firm matches. Not every row has a clone size; where given, it reads once, few, many or a size class.

d_gene	v_gene	abundance	j_gene	CDR3aa	CDR3nt
-	TRBV29-1	once	TRBJ2-7	CSVVVGGRGEQYF	TGCAGCGTTGTGGTAGGGGGGAGGGGTGAGCAGTACTTC
-	TRBV15	few	TRBJ1-4	CATSYRGGEKLFF	TGTGCCACCAGCTACCGGGGGGGTGAAAAACTGTTTTTT
-	TRBV10-3	-	TRBJ1-2	CAISESGYYGYTF	TGTGCCATCAGTGAGTCCGGGTACTATGGCTACACCTTC
-	TRBV29-1	many	TRBJ1-1	CSVGAGNTEAFF	TGCAGCGTTGGAGCAGGGAACACTGAAGCTTTCTTT
-	TRBV10-3	many	TRBJ1-5	CASSSGNQPQHF	TGTGCCAGCTCCAGTGGCAATCAGCCCCAGCATTTT
-	TRBV20-1	many	TRBJ2-1	CSARDRGDNEQFF	TGCAGTGCTAGAGACAGGGGAGACAATGAGCAGTTCTTC
-	TRBV7-6	few	TRBJ2-6	CASSPRAGASSGANVLTF	TGTGCCAGCAGCCCCAGGGCAGGGGCTAGCTCTGGGGCCAACGTCCTGACTTTC
-	TRBV15	many	TRBJ2-5	CATSRDGPALGTQYF	TGTGCCACCAGCAGAGATGGTCCAGCTCTCGGGACCCAGTACTTC
-	TRBV24-1	-	TRBJ2-7	CATSDSTNQPQYF	TGTGCCACCAGTGACAGCACCAATCAGCCCCAGTACTTC
-	TRBV29-1	-	TRBJ1-2	CSIYLCSVPQGDGGYTF	-
-	TRBV2	many	TRBJ1-2	CASSVQGSYGYTF	TGTGCCAGCAGTGTACAGGGCTCCTATGGCTACACCTTC
TRBD2	TRBV13	many	TRBJ2-7	CASSSYGLAEPQYF	TGTGCCAGCAGCTCATACGGACTAGCGGAGCCTCAGTACTTC
-	TRBV20-1	-	TRBJ1-2	CSARANTF	TGCAGTGCTAGGGCTAACACCTTC
-	TRBV6-5	many	TRBJ1-3	CASSSDRIESGNTIYF	TGTGCCAGCAGTTCAGACAGGATCGAGTCTGGAAACACCATATATTTT
-	TRBV18	few	TRBJ2-7	CASSPPARDNYEQYF	TGTGCCAGCTCACCACCAGCTAGGGACAACTACGAGCAGTACTTC
-	TRBV15	-	TRBJ1-1	CATSKDRGPGRAFF	TGTGCCACCAGCAAAGATCGTGGGCCCGGGAGAGCTTTCTTT
-	TRBV20-1	many	TRBJ1-2	CSARGETGGGYTF	TGCAGTGCTAGAGGCGAGACCGGCGGTGGCTACACCTTC
TRBD1	TRBV12-3/TRBV12-4	-	TRBJ1-5	CASSMGQGNQPQHF	TGTGCCAGCAGTATGGGACAGGGGAATCAGCCCCAGCATTTT
-	TRBV20-1	-	TRBJ2-3	CSALGSSKATDTQYF	TGCAGTGCCCTTGGTAGCTCTAAGGCCACAGATACGCAGTATTTT
-	TRBV27	once	TRBJ2-7	CASSSSWGTTYEQYF	TGTGCCAGCAGCTCTAGTTGGGGAACTACCTACGAGCAGTACTTC
TRBD2	TRBV20-1	many	TRBJ2-7	CSASKREGIDEQYF	TGCAGTGCTAGTAAACGGGAGGGGATCGACGAGCAGTACTTC
TRBD1	TRBV2	many	TRBJ1-5	CASSEERRQGGVWAYSNQPQHF	TGTGCCAGCAGTGAAGAACGTCGACAGGGTGGTGTATGGGCGTATAGCAATCAGCCCCAGCATTTT
-	TRBV12-3/TRBV12-4	once	TRBJ1-1	CASTEGAEAFF	TGTGCCAGCACGGAGGGGGCTGAAGCTTTCTTT
TRBD1	TRBV12-3/TRBV12-4	-	TRBJ2-5	CASSTSGQGEETQYF	TGTGCCAGCAGCACCTCGGGACAGGGTGAAGAGACCCAGTACTTC
TRBD1	TRBV5-1	-	TRBJ2-2	CASSSVGTGHTGELFF	TGCGCCAGCAGCTCGGTGGGGACAGGGCACACCGGGGAGCTGTTTTTT
-	TRBV27	-	TRBJ1-1	CASSLGTRNTEAFF	TGTGCCAGCAGTTTGGGGACAAGGAACACTGAAGCTTTCTTT
-	TRBV24-1	once	TRBJ1-5	CATGEGNQPQHF	TGTGCCACCGGAGAAGGGAATCAGCCCCAGCATTTT
TRBD1	TRBV4-1	many	TRBJ2-7	CASSQGQGPTYEQYF	TGCGCCAGCAGCCAGGGACAGGGGCCAACCTACGAGCAGTACTTC
-	TRBV5-1	many	TRBJ2-5	CASSETQETQYF	TGCGCCAGCAGTGAGACACAAGAGACCCAGTACTTC
TRBD2	TRBV12-3/TRBV12-4	few	TRBJ2-3	CASSLSPSGSSDTQYF	TGTGCCAGCAGCTTAAGCCCTAGCGGGAGCTCAGATACGCAGTATTTT
TRBD2	TRBV27	-	TRBJ2-7	CASRPGGTYEQYF	TGTGCCAGCAGGCCCGGGGGGACGTACGAGCAGTACTTC
-	TRBV7-8	many	TRBJ2-7	CASSLEEQLANYEQYF	TGTGCCAGCAGCTTAGAGGAGCAGCTAGCGAACTACGAGCAGTACTTC
-	TRBV10-3	-	TRBJ1-3	CAKRTSGTGTTSSGNTIYF	TGTGCCAAACGGACTAGCGGGACGGGGACCACCTCCTCTGGAAACACCATATATTTT
-	TRBV11-2	many	TRBJ1-6	CATTRSLGGSPLHF	TGTGCCACCACGCGCAGCTTAGGCGGCTCACCCCTCCACTTT
TRBD1	TRBV5-4	many	TRBJ2-2	CASSLQTGRSTGELFF	TGTGCCAGCAGCCTTCAGACAGGGCGGAGCACCGGGGAGCTGTTTTTT
TRBD1	TRBV29-1	-	TRBJ2-5	CSVGQPNQPQYF	TGCAGCGTGGGACAGCCCAATCAGCCCCAGTACTTC
-	TRBV4-3	many	TRBJ1-2	CASSQDRGGIEGYTF	TGCGCCAGCAGCCAAGATCGGGGCGGGATAGAGGGCTACACCTTC
-	TRBV5-1	-	TRBJ2-3	CASSLYGGTDTQYF	TGCGCCAGCAGCTTGTACGGGGGCACAGATACGCAGTATTTT
-	TRBV7-2	-	TRBJ2-1	CASSLDTRPYNEQFF	TGTGCCAGCAGCTTGGACACACGCCCCTACAATGAGCAGTTCTTC
-	TRBV2	many	TRBJ1-3	CASTLRPLVIGSRTGNTIYF	TGTGCCAGCACCTTACGACCTTTGGTGATCGGGAGTAGAACTGGAAACACCATATATTTT